The clone carrying this T cell receptor (beta chain) came up a few times. These data originate in a study of molecular identifiers for immune sequencing clone quantification. Libraries of naive CD8 T cells were made from 20,000 to 1,000,000 sorted cells. They used 10%, 30% or 50% RNA. This CDR3 comprises 13 residues. The ends were cut back, 10 bases at V and 6 bases at J, with 18 bases in the middle. CDR1 MDHEN and CDR2 SYDVKM come from the germline V gene. Generation of bulk TCR libraries relied on previously described methods and listed TCR primers. MiXCR was run by TCRdb on the PCR reads, yielding one entry per CDR3 protein. The table shows about 7,800 distinct CDR3 sequences, with 35% occurring only once.

The gene calls are TRBV28 and TRBJ1-1; D gene unclear. This clonotype originated in a human donor in good health. Some libraries in this study had Jurkat cell RNA spiked in. Sample: naive CD8+ T cells from blood, with Jurkat cell RNA spiked in. As to subset: FACS-sorted CD8+CD4-CCR7+CD45RA+ naive T cells. Here the CDR3 reads CATKSNWRPEAFF. In nucleotides, the CDR3 is TGTGCCACCAAATCGAACTGGAGGCCTGAAGCTTTCTTT. Filled out from reference TRBV28 and TRBJ1-1, the complete variable domain reads DVKVTQSSRYLVKRTGEKVFLECVQDMDHENMFWYRQDPGLGLRLIYFSYDVKMKEKGDIPEGYSVSREKKERFSLILESASTNQTSMYLCATKSNWRPEAFFGQGTRLTVV.